The 26 T cell receptor beta chains in this list originate from one sample, sequenced in a study of tumor-infiltrating lymphocytes in primary liver carcinoma. Bulk tissue was left unsorted, and RNA and DNA were co-extracted from 20-30 mg of it. A primer matching the constant region was used to make TCR beta cDNA from 450 to 550 ng of total RNA. Each TCR beta library was derived from three nested multiplex PCR rounds that employed slightly modified ARM-PCR. Amplification in the first two PCR rounds was performed using TRBV1-TRBV30 forward primers and a C-beta reverse primer for approximately 10 cycles each. TCRdb recomputed calls from the multiplex PCR reads with MiXCR, one row per CDR3 protein. The top ten hold 25% to 30% of the sample, which has nearly 50,000 distinct CDR3 sequences, 60% to 75% seen once. Sequenced input: liver tumor tissue from sampling region 3. Subset reported: tumor region T3, left-lateral pole. These receptors were obtained from a man in his forties with primary liver carcinoma and hepatitis B virus infection.

The CDR3 protein is CASTKSTLLGEQYF. CDR3 DNA sequence: TGTGCCAGTACCAAGTCAACCCTGTTGGGGGAGCAGTACTTC. The chain couples TRBV19 to TRBJ2-7, with unresolved D. Germline assignment: CDR1 LNHDA and CDR2 SQIVND (reference sequence). The length of the CDR3 is 14 residues. V gave up 7 bases and J gave up 7 bases, with 20 bases separating them.

The V gene is TRBV11-2, the J gene TRBJ2-3; D is ambiguous. Germline V gene data show CDR1 as SGHAT and CDR2 as FQNNGV. This CDR3 has 15 residues. V was clipped by 5 bases and J by 5 bases, with 17 bases between them. The CDR3 region has the DNA TGTGCCAGCAGCCCTTTGAGCCCGCGAGTAGATACGCAGTATTTT. Protein product: CASSPLSPRVDTQYF.

Note on this clonotype: An end of the junction differs from the germline gene, which may be a read error. The gene calls are TRBV11-2 and TRBJ1-5; a weak D match, TRBD1 (6 bases). Germline CDR1 reads SGHAT; CDR2 reads FQNNGV. CDR3 length equals 16 residues. The CDR3: CASSLGLPGTNQPLHF. CDR3 DNA: TGTGCCAGCAGCTTAGGCCTCCCCGGGACAAATCAGCCCCTGCATTTT.

Turning to this clonotype: A read error may explain this, as a much larger clone is one base away. This chain uses TRBV28 with TRBJ2-5; D is undetermined. V lost 6 bases, J lost 5 bases, and 16 bases lay in between. The germline CDR1 and CDR2 sequences are MDHEN and SYDVKM. The CDR3 is 14 residues long. CDR3 loop: CASSSGPLWETQYF. The CDR3 nucleotides read TGTGCCAGCAGCTCCGGGCCTCTCTGGGAGACCCAGTACTTC.

V gene TRBV6-2 or TRBV6-3 combines with J gene TRBJ2-1, with 9 bases lining up with TRBD1. The CDR3 totals 16 residues. V dropped 6 bases and J dropped 8; count of bases not matched to a gene: 14. Germline assignment: CDR1 MNHEY and CDR2 SVGEGT. The CDR3 reads CASRADPGTGYHEQFF. The CDR3, as DNA: TGTGCCAGCAGAGCGGACCCCGGGACAGGGTATCATGAGCAGTTCTTC.

Worth noting for this clonotype: A read error may account for a junction end that differs from germline. This sequence joins TRBV29-1 and TRBJ2-7; tentatively, D is TRBD2 (5 bases). Germline-derived CDR1 and CDR2 are SQVTM and ANQGSEA. CDR3 length: 13 amino acids. Here the CDR3 reads CSVEEPPSYERYF. CDR3 coding DNA: TGCAGCGTGGAGGAGCCCCCGTCCTACGAGCGGTACTTC.

Regarding this clonotype: At one end, the junction sequence differs from germline, possibly due to a read error. J is TRBJ2-1 and V is TRBV6-5; 8 positions agree with TRBD2. The CDR3 has 15 residues. CDR1 is MNHEY and CDR2 is SVGAGI in the germline V gene. CDR3 DNA sequence: TGTGCCAGGAGGGGACTAGTGGGGGAACACAATGAGGAGTTCTTC. Translating it yields CARRGLVGEHNEEFF.

In regard to this clonotype: Its ends do not fully match the called genes, so a read error is possible. V and J are TRBV29-1 and TRBJ1-1; D ambiguous. This CDR3 region has 13 residues. The germline gives CDR1 SQVTM, CDR2 ANQGSEA. The CDR3, as DNA: TGCAGTGCTGCGGCGGGCATGAACACTGAAGTTTTCTTT. Amino acid sequence: CSAAAGMNTEVFF.

A word on this clonotype: The junction shows a germline mismatch at one end, possibly a read error. The chain recombines TRBV29-1 with TRBJ2-1; D assignment may be TRBD1 or TRBD2 (5 bases each). There are 13 residues in the CDR3. CDR1 and CDR2 from the germline V gene are SQVTM and ANQGSEA. CDR3 residues: CGVEETEYNEQFF. CDR3 nucleotide sequence: TGCGGCGTGGAGGAGACAGAATACAATGAGCAGTTCTTC.

This clonotype is a singleton in its sample. The chain recombines TRBV11-2 with TRBJ2-2, with TRBD2 as a possible D gene (5 bases). Trimming cost V 5 bases and J 8 bases, with 12 bases left between them. The CDR3 runs to 13 residues. Germline V gene lookup returns CDR1 SGHAT and CDR2 FQNNGV. Here the CDR3 reads CASSEWLAGELFF. CDR3 nucleotide sequence: TGTGCCAGCAGCGAGTGGTTAGCGGGGGAGCTGTTTTTT.

A remark on this clonotype: The missing conserved phenylalanine or tryptophan at the end of this CDR3 makes a read error likely. Because the CDR3's place on the DNA is in doubt, the DNA is left out and the CDR3 is given as listed by TCRdb. The genes are TRBV14 and TRBJ1-4; TRBD1 is the table's D call and was not checked against the DNA. Germline CDR1 reads SGHDN; CDR2 reads FVKESK. A total of 17 residues make up the CDR3, ends included. The CDR3 sequence: CASSRLLGDRDFEKLLL.

Turning to this clonotype: The junction departs from the called germline gene at one end, perhaps through a read error. This chain uses TRBV14 with TRBJ1-1; D gene uncertain. This CDR3 spans 12 amino acids. Germline V gives CDR1 SGHDN, CDR2 FVKESK. The CDR3 sequence is CASSQDLAEAVF. The CDR3 DNA reads TGTGCCAGCAGCCAAGACCTGGCTGAAGCGGTCTTT.

This clonotype was seen only once. The junction differs from germline at one of its ends, possibly a read error. V and J are TRBV11-2 and TRBJ2-2; 8 bases line up with TRBD1. CDR1 is SGHAT, CDR2 FQNNGV, per germline. The CDR3 totals 17 residues. The DNA of the CDR3 is TGTACCAGCAGCTTTGATCGGGACAGGATCGGCACCTGGGAGCTGTTTTTT. Residues: CTSSFDRDRIGTWELFF.

As for this clonotype: A much larger clone is a single base away; this may be a read error. The chain employs TRBV24-1 and TRBJ2-7; D tentatively reads TRBD1 or TRBD2 (5 bases each). The CDR3 covers 12 residues. V was shortened by 6 bases and J by 2 bases, with 7 bases between the two germline ends. Germline V gene data show CDR1 as KGHDR and CDR2 as SFDVKD. CDR3 sequence: CATSQGPYEQYF. The CDR3 DNA reads as TGTGCCACCAGTCAGGGACCCTACGAGCAGTACTTC.

Of note for this clonotype: At one boundary the junction diverges from the germline segment, which might be a read error. V is TRBV6-5 and J is TRBJ2-7, with D possibly being TRBD1 or TRBD2 (5 bases each). The CDR3 is made up of 14 amino acids. CDR1 is MNHEY, CDR2 SVGAGI, per germline. The CDR3 bases are TGTGCAAGCAGTTACGACCGGGGACCCTACGTGCAGTACTTC. Translated: CASSYDRGPYVQYF.

The V and J genes are TRBV11-2 and TRBJ2-7; D is uncertain. The CDR3 loop spans 15 amino acids. Trimming took 5 bases from V and 2 from J, leaving 16 bases between them. Germline CDR1 reads SGHAT; CDR2 reads FQNNGV. The CDR3 DNA is TGTGCCAGCAGCCCTACACAGTTGGGCCCCTACGAGCAGTACTTC. This codes for CASSPTQLGPYEQYF.

About this clonotype itself: One end of the junction is discordant with germline, which a read error may explain. The V call is TRBV4-1, the J call TRBJ2-2, with 7 bases matching TRBD1. Per germline, CDR1 MGHRA and CDR2 YSYEKL. This CDR3 is built from 15 residues. The CDR3 loop is CSSSPDRWNAGELFF. As DNA, the CDR3 is TGCTCCAGCAGCCCGGACAGGTGGAATGCCGGGGAGCTGTTTTTT.

The sample holds a few counts of this clonotype. V usage is TRBV12-3 or TRBV12-4 and J usage is TRBJ2-2; TRBD1 matches at 8 bases. V shed 5 bases and J 6 bases; nucleotides not matched to a gene: 8. CDR3 size: 15 residues. The CDR3 region has the DNA TGTGCCAGCAGTATCCTAGACAGGGGCGCCGGGGAGCTGTTTTTT. Its translation is CASSILDRGAGELFF.

The sample holds one count of this clonotype. This may be a read error: a much more frequent sequence differs by one nucleotide. This rearrangement joins TRBV30 to TRBJ2-5, with TRBD2 identical over 7 bases. The CDR3 length is 13 residues. Looked up from germline, CDR1 is GTSNPN and CDR2 is SVGIG (reference sequence). CDR3 DNA sequence: TGTGCCAGGAGAGGCGGGAGTGGAGAGACCCAGTACTTC. This codes for CARRGGSGETQYF.

This clonotype occurred many times. V and J are TRBV7-9 and TRBJ2-3; D may be TRBD1 or TRBD2 (5 bases each). Germline V gene lookup returns CDR1 SEHNR and CDR2 FQNEAQ (reference sequence). The CDR3 contains 16 residues. V lost 6 bases and J 2 bases, leaving 18 bases between the germline ends. CDR3 DNA: TGTGCCAGCAGGTCCGGTGGGACCGAAGTCACAGATACGCAGTATTTT. The encoded protein is CASRSGGTEVTDTQYF. The variable domain in full, with the rest retrieved from reference TRBV7-9 and TRBJ2-3, is DTGVSQNPRHKITKRGQNVTFRCDPISEHNRLYWYRQTLGQGPEFLTYFQNEAQLEKSRLLSDRFSAERPKGSFSTLEIQRTEQGDSAMYLCASRSGGTEVTDTQYFGPGTRLTVL.

V and J are TRBV12-3 or TRBV12-4 and TRBJ1-6; D not certain. CDR3 size: 15 residues. With 4 bases removed from V and 6 bases from J, the gap between germline ends came to 13 bases. CDR3: CASSSTVGCNSPLHF. The CDR3 nucleotides are TGTGCCAGCAGTTCCACGGTAGGGTGTAATTCACCCCTCCACTTT.

This clonotype has just one count. The chain employs TRBV5-5 and TRBJ1-1; a weak D match, TRBD1 (5 bases). The CDR3 runs 15 residues. Per germline, CDR1 SGHKS and CDR2 YYEKEE (reference sequence). With 0 bases removed from V and 2 bases from J, the gap between germline ends came to 11 bases. The CDR3 spells CASSLAGGANTEAFF. For the CDR3, the DNA is TGTGCCAGCAGCTTGGCCGGGGGAGCAAACACTGAAGCTTTCTTT.

The sample holds many counts of this clonotype. The chain carries TRBV4-1 and TRBJ2-1, with D possibly matching TRBD2 (7 bases). The V gene lost 5 bases and the J gene lost 1 base, with 15 bases spanning the gap. The V gene's germline CDR1 is MGHRA and CDR2 YSYEKL. There are 16 residues in the CDR3. The CDR3 DNA sequence: TGCGCCAGCAGCTCCGTTAGGGGGGGGTCCTACAATGAGCAGTTCTTC. Translated, it gives CASSSVRGGSYNEQFF.

The chain combines TRBV7-3 with TRBJ1-1; perhaps TRBD1 as D (6 bases). The CDR3 covers 14 residues. CDR1 is SGHTA and CDR2 is FQGTGA in the germline V gene. The V gene lost 4 bases and the J gene lost 5 bases, with 14 bases spanning the gap. CDR3 nucleotide sequence: TGTGCCAGCAGCTGGGGGGCCTCTTGGACTGAAGCTTTCTTT. This encodes CASSWGASWTEAFF.

On this clonotype itself: An end of the junction does not agree with germline; a read error may underlie this. This sequence joins TRBV28 and TRBJ2-1; the D gene is possibly TRBD2 (6 bases). Germline V gives CDR1 MDHEN, CDR2 SYDVKM. This CDR3 spans 14 amino acids. CDR3 DNA: TGTGCCAGCAGTACCGGAGGGGTGAACAATGGGCAGTTCTTC. This translates into CASSTGGVNNGQFF.

A note on this clonotype: The junction departs from the called germline gene at one end, perhaps through a read error. The chain combines TRBV29-1 with TRBJ2-5; D is uncertain. The length of the CDR3 is 12 residues. Germline CDR1 reads SQVTM; CDR2 reads ANQGSEA. CDR3 residues: CCVSALQETQYF. The CDR3 nucleotides read TGCTGCGTTTCAGCGCTACAAGAGACTCAGTACTTC.